This TCR beta chain was recovered during a study of T cell repertoires in cytomegalovirus infection. Worth noting for this clonotype: Its antigen is currently unknown.

The V gene end was trimmed by 4 bases and the J gene end by 5 bases; junction bases not matched to a gene: 8. The germline gives CDR1 DFQATT, CDR2 SNEGSKA (reference sequence). The CDR3 covers 14 residues. Study outcomes and limitations: HLA-C-restricted, CMV-specific TCR beta clonotypes were dominant ex vivo. Pooled public TCR beta family frequency picked out CMV carriers with the relevant HLA.

TCRdb independently ran MiXCR on the reads; one entry per CDR3 protein. The sample records about 250,000 distinct CDR3 sequences, over 9% being singletons. What was sequenced was PBMCs. This chain joins TRBV20-1 and TRBJ2-7; 10 nucleotides line up with TRBD1. The source is a human donor in good health (CMV status not recorded). Some clones in this sample may be carry-over from other donors' samples. The CDR3 nucleotides are TGCAGTGCTAACCGGGACAGGGGTGTCCACGAGCAGTACTTC. Translated, it gives CSANRDRGVHEQYF.